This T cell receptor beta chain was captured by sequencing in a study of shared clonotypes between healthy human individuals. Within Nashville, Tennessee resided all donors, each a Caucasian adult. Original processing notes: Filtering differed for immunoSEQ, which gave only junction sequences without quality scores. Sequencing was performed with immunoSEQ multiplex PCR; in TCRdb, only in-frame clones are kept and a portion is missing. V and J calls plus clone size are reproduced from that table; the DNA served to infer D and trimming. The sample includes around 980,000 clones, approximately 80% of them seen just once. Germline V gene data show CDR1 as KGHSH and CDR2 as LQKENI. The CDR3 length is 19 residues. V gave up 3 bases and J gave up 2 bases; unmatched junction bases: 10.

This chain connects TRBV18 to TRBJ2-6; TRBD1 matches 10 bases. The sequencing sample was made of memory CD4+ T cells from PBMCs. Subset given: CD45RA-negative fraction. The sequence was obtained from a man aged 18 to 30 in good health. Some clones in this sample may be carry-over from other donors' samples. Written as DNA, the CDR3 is TGTGCCAGCTCACCTATTTGGACAGGGGGTTTAACTGGGGCCAACGTCCTGACTTTC. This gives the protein CASSPIWTGGLTGANVLTF. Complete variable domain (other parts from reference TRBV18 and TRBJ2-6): NAGVMQNPRHLVRRRGQEARLRCSPMKGHSHVYWYRQLPEEGLKFMVYLQKENIIDESGMPKERFSAEFPKEGPSILRIQQVVRGDSAAYFCASSPIWTGGLTGANVLTFGAGSRLTVL.